This TCR beta chain was sequenced in a study of T-cell reconstitution after alpha-beta-depleted transplantation in children. Preparation of the TCRbeta library used unique molecular identifiers. One entry per CDR3 protein, called by TCRdb with MiXCR from the PCR reads. This sample has some 200,000 distinct CDR3 sequences, with 13% to 15% found just once. The junction had 8 bases not matched to a gene; V was cut back by 4 bases and J by 8 bases. Germline CDR1 SQVTM, CDR2 ANQGSEA. The CDR3 is made up of 13 amino acids. There are many counts of this clonotype. This chain uses TRBV29-1 with TRBJ1-1; 9 bases line up with TRBD1. The sequences come from PBMCs from the stem cell graft donor, collected from the stem cell graft. This TCR derives from a human donor who donated a stem cell graft to a child with acute lymphoblastic leukemia. CDR3 coding DNA: TGCAGCGTTGCCCAGGACAGGGGACTCGAAGCTTTCTTT. Its translation is CSVAQDRGLEAFF.